This T cell receptor (beta chain) was sequenced for a study of cytomegalovirus exposure and HLA in healthy donors. The study's findings and limits: When analyzed later, the rates of TCR association showed variation by HLA locus, with DRB1 the most and HLA-C the fewest. An Asian-associated ancestry cluster reportedly showed fewer N-insertions than the roughly 670-donor mean in a later analysis. Later analysis demonstrated an association between a missense DCLRE1C variant and TCR beta V- and J-gene trimming.

The PCR ran on 60 Vbeta and 13 Jbeta primers. The authors' processing: Later, 65 million to 90 million unique TCR beta chains were counted in an analysis, and roughly 10 million of them were shared. Measured with immunoSEQ multiplex PCR; TCRdb has only the in-frame clones, and not every one. V, J and clone size reflect that table, while D and trimming were determined from the DNA. The data hold almost 85,000 clones, with just under 80% observed a single time. With regard to this clone: As yet, its antigen is unknown.

V shed 7 bases and J shed 4 bases, with 12 bases lying between them. The CDR3 sequence is 13 residues long. Germline assignment: CDR1 MDHEN and CDR2 SYDVKM. The J gene is TRBJ2-3, the V gene TRBV28; D perhaps matches TRBD1 (5 bases). Input material: PBMCs. The receptor comes from a male donor in good health and CMV-seropositive. The CDR3 loop reads CASNARVADTQYF. The CDR3 DNA reads TGTGCCAGCAATGCCAGGGTTGCAGATACGCAGTATTTT.